Listed below are T cell receptor beta chains from one sample, sequenced in a study of T cells in Graves' hyperthyroidism and ophthalmopathy. Via MiXCR, TCRdb re-called the multiplex PCR reads, giving one row per CDR3 protein. The sample lists hundreds of thousands of distinct CDR3 sequences, approximately 24% occurring once. Sequencing input: blood. These receptors were obtained from a woman in her thirties with Graves' ophthalmopathy. Both conserved end residues are part of each CDR3. The D gene is left open where the match is weak. Size values are once, few and many counts, or a class for expanded clones, and some rows have none.

13,TRBJ2-5,many,TRBV7-9,.,TGTGCCAGCAGCTTCTTTGCTGCGGAGACCCAGTACTTC,CASSFFAAETQYF
13,TRBJ2-7,many,TRBV11-2,.,TGTGCCAGCAGCTTATCGAATATCTACGAGCAGTACTTC,CASSLSNIYEQYF
13,TRBJ2-7,many,TRBV7-8,.,TGTGCCAGCAGCTTAACAAACAGCTACGAGCAGTACTTC,CASSLTNSYEQYF
16,TRBJ1-1,many,TRBV6-4,.,TGTGCCAGCCCCCGTGGAACCTTGACAGAGAACACTGAAGCTTTCTTT,CASPRGTLTENTEAFF
16,TRBJ2-7,.,TRBV10-3,.,TGTGCCATCAGTGAGTCGATTGAGGGGAGCTCCTACGAGCAGTACTTC,CAISESIEGSSYEQYF
14,TRBJ2-2,.,TRBV6-1,TRBD1,TGTGCCAGCAGTAAGACAGGGGCCACCCGGGAGCTGTTTTTT,CASSKTGATRELFF
12,TRBJ1-5,many,TRBV29-1,.,TGCAGCGTTGAACAGGGCAATCAGCCCCAGCATTTT,CSVEQGNQPQHF
15,TRBJ1-2,many,TRBV27,.,TGTGCCAGCAGTTCCTTGGACCGTTTTCTCTATGGCTACACCTTC,CASSSLDRFLYGYTF
14,TRBJ1-3,many,TRBV6-5,.,TGTGCCAGCACGCCGAACTACTCTGGAAACACCATATATTTT,CASTPNYSGNTIYF
14,TRBJ2-7,few,TRBV6-2/TRBV6-3,.,TGTGCCAGCACCAGGGTTAAGTTCTGGGGCGAGCAGTACTTC,CASTRVKFWGEQYF
13,TRBJ2-7,many,TRBV20-1,.,TGCAGTGCTAGAGCCAGATACTCTAACGAGCAGTACTTC,CSARARYSNEQYF
13,TRBJ2-5,many,TRBV5-6,.,TGTGCCAGCAGCCGGGACCCCTACGAGACCCAGTACTTC,CASSRDPYETQYF
19,TRBJ2-6,few,TRBV2,.,TGTGCCAGCCTCTCCGAACGTTTCATCCTACCCTCTGGGGCCAACGTCCTGACTTTC,CASLSERFILPSGANVLTF
17,TRBJ2-7,few,TRBV12-3/TRBV12-4,TRBD1,TGTGCCAGCAGTATCGACTTATGGACAGGGGACAGCTACGAGCAGTACTTC,CASSIDLWTGDSYEQYF
14,TRBJ2-7,.,TRBV2,.,TGTGCCAGCAGTGACAGGGGATTTTCCTACGAGCAGTACTTC,CASSDRGFSYEQYF
15,TRBJ2-7,many,TRBV28,TRBD1,TGTGCCAGCAGTTTACTTTGGGGACAGTCCTACGAGCAGTACTTC,CASSLLWGQSYEQYF
14,TRBJ1-2,once,TRBV19,TRBD1,TGTGCCAGTAGTAGGGACAGTATGAACTATGGCTACACCTTC,CASSRDSMNYGYTF
14,TRBJ1-1,many,TRBV2,.,TGTGCCAGCAGGGAAGGGCGGATGAACACTGAAGCTTTCTTT,CASREGRMNTEAFF